This record concerns one T cell receptor beta chain sequence. The data derive from a study of technical replicates of blood from a few donors. TCRdb keeps only in-frame clones here, not all; method: immunoSEQ multiplex PCR. The data hold roughly 62,000 clones, with about 90% observed a single time. The germline CDR1 and CDR2 sequences are SGHTA and FQGNSA. The V gene end was trimmed by 5 bases and the J gene end by 4 bases; junction bases not matched to a gene: 5. This CDR3 is 13 amino acids long. The sample comprised PBMCs. This sequence joins TRBV7-2 and TRBJ2-7; 7 bases line up with TRBD2. This receptor was obtained from a human donor in good health. Some clones in this sample may be carry-over from other donors' samples. DNA for the CDR3: TGTGCCAGCAGCCCCACTAGCGCTTACGAGCAGTACTTC. Translated, it gives CASSPTSAYEQYF.